The clone carrying this TCR beta chain was recorded many times. This sample is part of a study of T cells in Graves' hyperthyroidism and ophthalmopathy. There were TCR beta CDR3 regions amplified from RNA transcripts. HTBI primers drove first-round RT-PCR of the TCR CDR3. TCRdb used MiXCR to reprocess the multiplex PCR reads, holding one entry per CDR3 protein. Altogether hundreds of thousands of distinct CDR3 sequences are present, over 35% being singletons, with the ten largest covering roughly 30%. The CDR3 is 14 amino acids. The ends lost 3 bases at V and 6 bases at J; junction bases unmatched: 8. The germline gives CDR1 SGHTA, CDR2 FQGNSA.

The chain has TRBV7-2 and TRBJ2-7, with 7 nucleotides matching TRBD2. The sample comprised blood. This clonotype originated in a woman aged 40 to 50 with Graves' hyperthyroidism. The CDR3 sequence: CASSFGLDLTEQYF. For the CDR3, the DNA is TGTGCCAGCAGCTTCGGACTAGATCTCACCGAGCAGTACTTC.